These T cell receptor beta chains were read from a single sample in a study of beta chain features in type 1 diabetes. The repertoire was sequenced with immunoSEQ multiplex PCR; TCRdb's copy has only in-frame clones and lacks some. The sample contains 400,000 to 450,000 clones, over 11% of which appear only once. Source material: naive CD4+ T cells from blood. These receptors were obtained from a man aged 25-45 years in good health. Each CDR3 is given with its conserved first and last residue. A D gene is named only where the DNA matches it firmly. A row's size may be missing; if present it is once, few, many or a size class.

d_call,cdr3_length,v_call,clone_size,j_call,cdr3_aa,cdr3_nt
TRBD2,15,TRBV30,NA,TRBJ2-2,CAWSATRGDTGELFF,TGTGCCTGGAGTGCCACACGGGGGGACACCGGGGAGCTGTTTTTT
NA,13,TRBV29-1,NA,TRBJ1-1,CSVTRQRGTEAFF,TGCAGCGTTACTAGACAAAGGGGGACTGAAGCTTTCTTT
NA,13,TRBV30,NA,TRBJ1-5,CAWSAGGNQPQHF,TGTGCCTGGAGTGCAGGGGGCAATCAGCCCCAGCATTTT
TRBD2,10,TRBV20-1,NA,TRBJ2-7,CSAAGGEQYF,TGCAGTGCCGCGGGGGGCGAGCAGTACTTC
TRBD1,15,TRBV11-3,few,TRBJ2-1,CASSLTRDRDHEQFF,TGTGCCAGCAGCCTTACCCGGGACAGGGACCATGAGCAGTTCTTC
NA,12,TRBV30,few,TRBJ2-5,CAWGSGSETQYF,TGTGCCTGGGGAAGCGGGTCAGAGACCCAGTACTTC
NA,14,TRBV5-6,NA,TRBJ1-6,CASSLVRGGSPLHF,TGTGCCAGCAGCTTGGTGCGGGGTGGCTCACCCCTCCACTTT
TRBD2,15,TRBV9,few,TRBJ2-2,CASSGTSGDTGELFF,TGTGCCAGCAGCGGAACTAGCGGGGACACCGGGGAGCTGTTTTTT
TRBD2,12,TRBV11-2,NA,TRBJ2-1,CAGRNERGEQFF,TGTGCCGGCAGAAATGAGCGGGGGGAGCAGTTCTTC
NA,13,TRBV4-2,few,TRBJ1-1,CASSLGGNTEAFF,TGTGCCAGCAGTTTGGGCGGCAACACTGAAGCTTTCTTT
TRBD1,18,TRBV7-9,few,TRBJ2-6,CASSVRDRKISGANVLTF,TGTGCCAGCAGCGTACGGGACAGGAAAATTTCTGGGGCCAACGTCCTGACTTTC
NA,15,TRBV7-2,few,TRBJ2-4,CASSLNIIAKNIQYF,TGTGCCAGCAGCTTAAACATTATAGCCAAAAACATTCAGTACTTC
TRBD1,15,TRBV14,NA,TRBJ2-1,CASSPTGVTYNEQFF,TGTGCCAGCAGCCCGACAGGGGTGACCTACAATGAGCAGTTCTTC
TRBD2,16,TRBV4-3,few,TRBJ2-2,CASSQEGSGNSGELFF,TGCGCCAGCAGCCAAGAGGGTAGCGGGAACTCCGGGGAGCTGTTTTTT
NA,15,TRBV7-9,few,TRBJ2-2,CASSLQGAKAGELFF,TGTGCCAGCAGCTTACAGGGAGCAAAGGCCGGGGAGCTGTTTTTT
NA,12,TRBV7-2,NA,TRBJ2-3,CASSLVEDTQYF,TGTGCCAGCAGCTTAGTTGAAGATACGCAGTATTTT
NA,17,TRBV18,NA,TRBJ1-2,CASSPNPGGFEDRGYTF,TGTGCCAGCTCACCAAACCCGGGAGGCTTCGAGGATAGGGGCTACACCTTC